This T cell receptor (beta chain) was sequenced for a study of control samples from healthy donors and cancer patients. Generated by immunoSEQ multiplex PCR, the TCRdb table keeps only in-frame clones and is missing some. In the table there are some 130,000 clones, 75% to 90% of which are singletons. Germline loops: CDR1 SGHTA, CDR2 FQGNSA. V was pared by 5 bases and J by 6 bases, with 21 bases between. CDR3 length: 16 amino acids. The material sequenced was blood. The receptor was isolated from a woman between 25 and 40 years old in good health. This chain joins TRBV7-2 and TRBJ2-3; D may be TRBD2 (6 bases). CDR3: CASSPRAAGVRDTQYF. CDR3 bases: TGTGCCAGCAGCCCGAGGGCAGCGGGCGTAAGGGATACGCAGTATTTT.